This paragraph covers one T cell receptor (beta chain) sequence. What it binds is unknown. PCR employed 60 Vbeta and 13 Jbeta primers. Clones were sequenced by immunoSEQ multiplex PCR, and TCRdb holds only the in-frame ones, with some missing. The repertoire table contains some 130,000 clones. This entry comes from a study of cytomegalovirus exposure and HLA in healthy donors. The germline gives CDR1 SGHDT, CDR2 YYEEEE. The CDR3 covers 11 residues. Trimming removed 2 bases at V and 8 bases at J, with 7 bases between. Study-level results: The classifier reportedly diagnosed cytomegalovirus status with high specificity and sensitivity.

The TCR originated in a man aged 18 to 30 in good health and CMV-seronegative. This rearrangement joins TRBV5-6 to TRBJ1-2; the D gene is possibly TRBD1 (5 bases). Material: PBMCs. The CDR3 spells CASSLQAGYTF. CDR3 coding DNA: TGTGCCAGCAGCTTACAGGCGGGCTACACCTTC.